The sequence of this T cell receptor (beta chain) was determined in a study of breast tumors, draining lymph nodes, adjacent tissues. This clonotype has at least ten counts. Samples came from axillary lymph nodes draining the breast cancer. TCRdb called the multiplex PCR reads again in MiXCR, with one record for every CDR3 protein. The repertoire holds about 110,000 distinct CDR3 sequences, about 31% seen once, with under 6.5% in the top ten. This TCR was sampled from a female donor with breast cancer. Some clones in this sample may be carry-over from other donors' samples. Sequenced sample: axillary lymph node tissue.

DNA of the CDR3: TGTGCCAGCAGCTTGATCCGGGACGGATCCTATGGCTACACCTTC. Encoded protein: CASSLIRDGSYGYTF. This rearrangement joins TRBV5-6 to TRBJ1-2; maybe TRBD1 (5 bases). V shed 1 base and J shed 4 bases, with 14 bases lying between them. The CDR3 extends over 15 amino acids. Germline values: CDR1 SGHDT, CDR2 YYEEEE.